These 20 T cell receptor beta chains were sequenced from one sample in a study of blood T cell repertoires in COVID-19. Clones were sequenced by immunoSEQ multiplex PCR, and TCRdb holds only the in-frame ones, with some missing. The table lists about 350,000 clones, more than 75% of them singletons, with approximately 3.5% in the top ten. The sequenced material came from peripheral blood. All receptors come from a woman aged 18 to 35 who had recovered from COVID-19.

The chain recombines TRBV7-9 with TRBJ1-1; D is ambiguous. Trimming stripped 5 bases from V and 0 bases from J, with 16 bases between. Germline CDR1 SEHNR, CDR2 FQNEAQ (reference sequence). The CDR3 sequence is 16 residues long. In DNA, the CDR3 is TGTGCCAGCAGCCCTCTGAGGAGAGCTATGAACACTGAAGCTTTCTTT. It translates to CASSPLRRAMNTEAFF.

The chain carries TRBV10-3 and TRBJ1-1; D gene unclear. Deletions cut 5 bases from V and 4 bases from J, with 11 bases between. This CDR3 is built from 13 residues. Germline CDR1 reads ENHRY; CDR2 reads SYGVKD. The CDR3 DNA sequence: TGTGCCATCAGTTCGAAGCAGGTCACTGAAGCTTTCTTT. This codes for CAISSKQVTEAFF.

The chain joins TRBV2 to TRBJ1-1, with D possibly TRBD1 on 6 matching bases. This CDR3 has 14 amino acids. V lost 6 bases, J lost 1 base, and 12 bases lay in between. Germline lookup yields CDR1 SNHLY and CDR2 FYNNEI. In DNA, the CDR3 is TGTGCCAGCAGAGTTGAGACAGGGAACACTGAAGCTTTCTTT. This encodes CASRVETGNTEAFF.

The rearrangement uses TRBV19 and TRBJ1-2; D might be TRBD1 (6 bases). V lost 1 base to trimming and J lost 2 bases, with 14 bases between them. The CDR3 length is 16 residues. Germline lookup yields CDR1 LNHDA and CDR2 SQIVND (reference sequence). The DNA of the CDR3 is TGTGCCAGTAGTATAGGGGGCCCGGGACACAACTATGGCTACACCTTC. Amino acids: CASSIGGPGHNYGYTF.

DNA for the CDR3: TGTGCCAGCAGGGACGGGACTAGCGGGGGCGAGGCCCAGTACTTC. Encoded protein: CASRDGTSGGEAQYF. This sequence joins TRBV6-6 and TRBJ2-5; 14 bases are shared with TRBD2. V lost 6 bases to trimming and J lost 9 bases; unmatched junction nucleotides: 9. CDR1 MNHNY and CDR2 SVGAGI come from the germline V gene (reference sequence). This CDR3 is built from 15 residues.

The rearrangement uses TRBV19 and TRBJ2-1; 12 bases map to TRBD2. Losses at the gene ends were 3 bases for V and 4 bases for J; bases not matched to a gene: 10. This CDR3 contains 18 residues. CDR1 is LNHDA, CDR2 SQIVND, per germline (reference sequence). The CDR3 sequence is CASSINRASGREYNEQFF. The CDR3 region has the DNA TGTGCCAGTAGTATCAACAGGGCTAGCGGGAGGGAATACAATGAGCAGTTCTTC.

The chain has TRBV7-2 and TRBJ1-5; TRBD1 matches 8 bases. Unmatched junction bases numbered 6, after V lost 5 bases and J lost 6 bases. From germline, CDR1 is SGHTA and CDR2 FQGNSA. The CDR3 sequence is 14 residues long. In DNA form, the CDR3 reads TGTGCCAGCAGCCCTGGACAGGGCGGTCAGCCCCAGCATTTT. This encodes CASSPGQGGQPQHF.

This chain connects TRBV29-1 to TRBJ1-2; 10 nucleotides line up with TRBD1. The CDR3 contains 13 residues. V was clipped by 7 bases and J by 7 bases; unmatched bases: 9. The germline gives CDR1 SQVTM, CDR2 ANQGSEA. The CDR3 DNA reads as TGCAGCGGGGGACAGGGGACTCCTAGTGGCTACACCTTC. Residues: CSGGQGTPSGYTF.

The rearrangement joins TRBV5-1 to TRBJ2-1, with 10 bases fitting TRBD2. Germline CDR1 is SGHRS and CDR2 is YFSETQ. The CDR3 loop spans 16 amino acids. V lost 0 bases to trimming and J lost 4 bases; unmatched junction nucleotides: 4. CDR3 DNA: TGCGCCAGCAGCTTGGCGTCTAGCGGGAGATACAATGAGCAGTTCTTC. It translates to CASSLASSGRYNEQFF.

V is TRBV9 and J is TRBJ2-6; D not resolved. Germline CDR1 SGDLS, CDR2 YYNGEE. This CDR3 is 15 amino acids long. Trimming cost V 4 bases and J 1 base, with 9 bases left between them. The CDR3 sequence is CASSPYGSGANVLTF. The CDR3 DNA is TGTGCCAGCAGCCCCTACGGTTCTGGGGCCAACGTCCTGACTTTC. The full variable domain, rest sourced from reference TRBV9 and TRBJ2-6, is DSGVTQTPKHLITATGQRVTLRCSPRSGDLSVYWYQQSLDQGLQFLIQYYNGEERAKGNILERFSAQQFPDLHSELNLSSLELGDSALYFCASSPYGSGANVLTFGAGSRLTVL.

The chain joins TRBV7-9 to TRBJ1-3; D remains ambiguous. CDR3 length: 17 residues. Germline V gene lookup returns CDR1 SEHNR and CDR2 FQNEAQ (reference sequence). Trimming cost V 3 bases and J 0 bases, with 15 bases left between them. Here the CDR3 reads CASSFQPPGTSGNTIYF. The CDR3 nucleotides are TGTGCCAGCAGCTTCCAACCTCCGGGAACCTCTGGAAACACCATATATTTT.

The chain links TRBV2 to TRBJ2-1; 12 bases line up with TRBD2. The germline CDR1 and CDR2 sequences are SNHLY and FYNNEI. Trimming removed 6 bases from V and 8 bases from J; junction bases left unmatched: 8. The CDR3 consists of 15 residues. The CDR3 protein is CASRRLAGVGHEQFF. DNA for the CDR3: TGTGCCAGCAGGCGACTAGCGGGAGTGGGGCATGAGCAGTTCTTC.

This chain links TRBV19 with TRBJ2-2, with D possibly TRBD2 on 6 matching bases. The CDR3 length is 13 residues. The germline V gene encodes CDR1 LNHDA and CDR2 SQIVND (reference sequence). The ends were cut back, 9 bases at V and 4 bases at J, with 12 bases in the middle. The chain's CDR3 is CASRGSGTGELFF. The CDR3 nucleotides are TGTGCCAGCCGAGGTAGCGGCACCGGGGAGCTGTTTTTT.

The chain carries TRBV5-1 and TRBJ2-1; 8 positions agree with TRBD1. CDR3 size: 14 residues. CDR1 and CDR2 from the germline V gene are SGHRS and YFSETQ. Trimming at V came to 1 base and at J to 5 bases, leaving 2 bases not matched to a gene. The CDR3 DNA follows: TGCGCCAGCAGCTTGTCGGACAGGGACAATGAGCAGTTCTTC. This sequence encodes CASSLSDRDNEQFF.

The genes are TRBV27 and TRBJ1-5, with a weak D call TRBD1 (5 bases). The CDR3 runs to 12 residues. The germline V gene has CDR1 MNHEY and CDR2 SMNVEV (reference sequence). With 3 bases removed from V and 7 bases from J, the gap between germline ends came to 7 bases. CDR3 sequence (DNA): TGTGCCAGCAGTTTCCAGGGACAGCCCCAGCATTTT. It translates to CASSFQGQPQHF.

The chain couples TRBV9 to TRBJ2-1; a weak D match, TRBD2 (7 bases). Trimming shortened V by 3 bases and J by 4 bases, and 17 bases separated the two germline ends. The CDR3 contains 16 residues. The germline V gene encodes CDR1 SGDLS and CDR2 YYNGEE. The CDR3 sequence: CASSDGMRGGYNEQFF. In DNA, the CDR3 is TGTGCCAGCAGCGACGGAATGAGGGGGGGTTACAATGAGCAGTTCTTC.

The gene calls are TRBV7-6 and TRBJ2-5; D is perhaps TRBD1 (5 bases). CDR3 length equals 15 residues. Trimming removed 5 bases at V and 1 base at J, with 14 bases between. Germline V gene sequence: CDR1 SGHVS, CDR2 FNYEAQ. CDR3: CASSKGQLLQETQYF. Written as DNA, the CDR3 is TGTGCCAGCAGCAAAGGACAACTCCTCCAAGAGACCCAGTACTTC.

V and J are TRBV19 and TRBJ1-3; tentatively, D is TRBD1 (6 bases). V was cut by 5 bases and J by 0 bases, with 8 bases left in between. Germline lookup yields CDR1 LNHDA and CDR2 SQIVND (reference sequence). The CDR3 consists of 14 residues. CDR3 loop: CASSPGVSGNTIYF. The CDR3 DNA follows: TGTGCCAGTAGTCCAGGGGTCTCTGGAAACACCATATATTTT.

This clone was seen only once. The chain is built from TRBV24-1 and TRBJ2-7; 7 nucleotides line up with TRBD2. The CDR3 extends over 16 amino acids. The germline V gene encodes CDR1 KGHDR and CDR2 SFDVKD. The trim removed 9 bases at V and 4 bases at J, leaving 17 bases unmatched. The CDR3 DNA follows: TGTGCCACCCGGATCCTCTGGGAGGGAGCGGGTTACGAGCAGTACGTC. Encoded protein: CATRILWEGAGYEQYV.

This rearrangement joins TRBV12-3 or TRBV12-4 to TRBJ1-2, with TRBD1 as a possible D gene (5 bases). This CDR3 comprises 13 residues. V lost 1 base and J 8 bases, leaving 11 bases between the germline ends. In DNA, the CDR3 is TGTGCCAGCAGTTTAGGCGGGGGAGGCGGCTACACCTTC. It codes for CASSLGGGGGYTF.